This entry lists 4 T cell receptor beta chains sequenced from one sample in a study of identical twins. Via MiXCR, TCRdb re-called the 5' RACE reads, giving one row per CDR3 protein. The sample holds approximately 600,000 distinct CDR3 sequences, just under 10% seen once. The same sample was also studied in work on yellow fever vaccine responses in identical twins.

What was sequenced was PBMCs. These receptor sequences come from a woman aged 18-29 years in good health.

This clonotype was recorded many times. CDR3 region: CASSLREPRVGNQPQHF. The CDR3 bases are TGCGCCAGCAGCCTCCGGGAGCCCAGGGTAGGCAATCAGCCCCAGCATTTT. The rearrangement links TRBV4-1 to TRBJ1-5, with D maybe TRBD1 (5 bases). Germline V gene data show CDR1 as MGHRA and CDR2 as YSYEKL. Trimming removed 4 bases from V and 2 bases from J, with 18 bases in between. The CDR3 contains 17 residues.

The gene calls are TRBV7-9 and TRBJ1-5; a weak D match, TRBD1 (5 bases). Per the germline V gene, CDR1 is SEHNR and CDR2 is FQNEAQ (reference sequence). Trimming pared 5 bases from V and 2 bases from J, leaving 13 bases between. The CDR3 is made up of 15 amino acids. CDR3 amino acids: CASSPLSGGNQPQHF. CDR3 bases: TGTGCCAGCAGCCCCCTCTCGGGGGGCAATCAGCCCCAGCATTTT.

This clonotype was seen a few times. This CDR3 is CASSLDYPYEQYF. In DNA form, the CDR3 reads TGTGCCAGCAGCTTGGACTACCCTTACGAGCAGTACTTC. This sequence joins TRBV5-5 and TRBJ2-7; D uncertain. Trimming shortened V by 0 bases and J by 4 bases, and 8 bases separated the two germline ends. This CDR3 contains 13 residues. Per germline, CDR1 SGHKS and CDR2 YYEKEE (reference sequence).

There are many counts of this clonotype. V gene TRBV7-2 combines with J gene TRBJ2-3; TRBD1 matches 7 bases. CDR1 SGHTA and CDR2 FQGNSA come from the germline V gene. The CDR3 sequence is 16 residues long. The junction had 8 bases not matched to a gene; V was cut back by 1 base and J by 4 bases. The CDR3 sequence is CASSLGGGTGADTQYF. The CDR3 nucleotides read TGTGCCAGCAGCTTAGGAGGCGGTACAGGGGCAGATACGCAGTATTTT.